This T cell receptor beta chain was sequenced in a study of cytomegalovirus exposure and HLA in healthy donors. Points on this clone: Its antigen is not identified.

Regarding the study as a whole: The tendency of first-cohort TCR clusters to co-occur in the roughly 120 validation repertoires was identified by a subsequent analysis. In vitro work confirmed that a few CMV-associated chains recognize CMV antigens. Investigators reported around 150 TCR beta chains as tied to cytomegalovirus.

CDR1 and CDR2 (germline): SQVTM, ANQGSEA. The CDR3 loop spans 13 amino acids. Trimming at V came to 1 base and at J to 9 bases, leaving 6 bases not matched to a gene. Some clones are missing from TCRdb's copy, which holds only in-frame ones; the method was immunoSEQ multiplex PCR. The sample lists around 300,000 clones, 85% to 90% occurring once. This clonotype was sampled from a woman between 18 and 29 years old in good health and CMV-seronegative. The sequenced sample consisted of PBMCs. This chain links TRBV29-1 with TRBJ2-5; the match to TRBD1 covers 9 bases. The CDR3 loop is CSVEGDRARAQYF. DNA of the CDR3: TGCAGCGTTGAAGGGGACAGGGCACGGGCCCAGTACTTC.